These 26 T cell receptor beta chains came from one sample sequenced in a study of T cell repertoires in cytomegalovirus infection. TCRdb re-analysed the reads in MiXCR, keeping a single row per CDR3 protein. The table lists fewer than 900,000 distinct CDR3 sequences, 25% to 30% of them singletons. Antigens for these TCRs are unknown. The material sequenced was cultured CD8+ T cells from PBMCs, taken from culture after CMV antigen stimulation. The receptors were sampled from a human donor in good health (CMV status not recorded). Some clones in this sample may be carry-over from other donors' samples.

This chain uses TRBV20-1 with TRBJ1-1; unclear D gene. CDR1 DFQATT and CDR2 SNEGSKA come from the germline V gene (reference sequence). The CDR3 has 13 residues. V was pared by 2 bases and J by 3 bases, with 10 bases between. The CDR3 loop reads CSARRPLHTEAFF. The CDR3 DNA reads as TGCAGTGCTAGACGGCCCCTGCACACTGAAGCTTTCTTT.

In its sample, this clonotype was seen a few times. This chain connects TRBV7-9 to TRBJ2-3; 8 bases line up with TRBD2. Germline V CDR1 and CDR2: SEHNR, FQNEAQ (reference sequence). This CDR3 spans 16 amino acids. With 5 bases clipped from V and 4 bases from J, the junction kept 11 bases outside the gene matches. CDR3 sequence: CASSPFGGGPSDTQYF. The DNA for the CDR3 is TGTGCCAGCAGCCCGTTCGGGGGGGGGCCCTCAGATACGCAGTATTTT.

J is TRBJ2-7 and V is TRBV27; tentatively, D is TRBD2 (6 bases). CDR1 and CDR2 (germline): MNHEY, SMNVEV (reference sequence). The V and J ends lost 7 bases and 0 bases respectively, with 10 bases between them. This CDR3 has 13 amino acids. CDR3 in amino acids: CASKSGFSYEQYF. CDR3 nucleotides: TGTGCCAGCAAAAGCGGGTTCTCCTACGAGCAGTACTTC.

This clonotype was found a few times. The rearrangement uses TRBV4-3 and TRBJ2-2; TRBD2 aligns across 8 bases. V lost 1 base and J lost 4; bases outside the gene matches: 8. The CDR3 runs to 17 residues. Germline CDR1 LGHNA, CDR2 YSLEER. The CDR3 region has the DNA TGCGCCAGCAGCCAAGGGGTGGTAGCGGGGTCCACCGGGGAGCTGTTTTTT. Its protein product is CASSQGVVAGSTGELFF.

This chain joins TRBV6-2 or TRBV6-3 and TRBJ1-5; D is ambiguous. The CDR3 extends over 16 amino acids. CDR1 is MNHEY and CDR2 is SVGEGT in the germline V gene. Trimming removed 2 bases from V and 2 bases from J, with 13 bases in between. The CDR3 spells CASSYPIAGGNQPQHF. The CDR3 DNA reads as TGTGCCAGCAGTTACCCAATCGCTGGGGGCAATCAGCCCCAGCATTTT.

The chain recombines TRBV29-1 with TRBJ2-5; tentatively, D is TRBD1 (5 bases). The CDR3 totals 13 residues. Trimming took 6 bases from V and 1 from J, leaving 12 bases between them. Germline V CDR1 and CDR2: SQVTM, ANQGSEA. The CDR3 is CSVAREGQETQYF. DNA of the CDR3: TGCAGCGTCGCCAGGGAAGGCCAAGAGACCCAGTACTTC.

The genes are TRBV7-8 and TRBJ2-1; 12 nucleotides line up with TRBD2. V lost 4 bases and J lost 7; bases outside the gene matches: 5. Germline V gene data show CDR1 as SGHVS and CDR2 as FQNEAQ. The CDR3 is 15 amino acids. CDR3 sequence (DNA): TGTGCCAGCAGCTCCCCTAGCGGGGGGGCAAATGAGCAGTTCTTC. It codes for CASSSPSGGANEQFF.

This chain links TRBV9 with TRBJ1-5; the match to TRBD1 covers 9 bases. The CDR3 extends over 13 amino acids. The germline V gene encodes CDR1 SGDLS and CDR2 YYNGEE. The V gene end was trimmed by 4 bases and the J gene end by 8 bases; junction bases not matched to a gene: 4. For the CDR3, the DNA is TGTGCCAGCAGCCCTACAGGGGGCAAGCCCCAGCATTTT. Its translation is CASSPTGGKPQHF.

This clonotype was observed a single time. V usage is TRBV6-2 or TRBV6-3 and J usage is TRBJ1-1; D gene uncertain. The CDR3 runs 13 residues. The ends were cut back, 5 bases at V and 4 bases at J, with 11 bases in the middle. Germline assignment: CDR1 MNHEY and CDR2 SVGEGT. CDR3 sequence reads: CASSHGVGTEAFF. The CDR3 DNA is TGTGCCAGCAGTCACGGGGTAGGCACTGAAGCTTTCTTT.

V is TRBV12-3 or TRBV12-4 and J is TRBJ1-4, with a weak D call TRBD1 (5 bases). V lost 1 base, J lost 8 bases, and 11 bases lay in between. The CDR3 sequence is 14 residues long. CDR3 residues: CASSLGGVGEKLFF. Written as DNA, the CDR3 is TGTGCCAGCAGTTTAGGGGGGGTTGGGGAAAAACTGTTTTTT.

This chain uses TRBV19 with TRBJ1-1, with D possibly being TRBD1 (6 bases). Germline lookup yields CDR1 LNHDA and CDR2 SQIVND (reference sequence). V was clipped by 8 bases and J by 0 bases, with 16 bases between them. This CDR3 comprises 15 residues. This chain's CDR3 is CASSAGTRMNTEAFF. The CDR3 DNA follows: TGTGCCAGTTCCGCAGGGACAAGGATGAACACTGAAGCTTTCTTT.

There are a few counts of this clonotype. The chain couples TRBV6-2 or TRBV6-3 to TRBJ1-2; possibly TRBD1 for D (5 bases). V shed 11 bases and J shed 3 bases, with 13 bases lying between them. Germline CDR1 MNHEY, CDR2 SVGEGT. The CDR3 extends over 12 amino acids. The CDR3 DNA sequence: TGTGCCGGAAAGGACACGCACTATGGCTACACCTTC. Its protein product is CAGKDTHYGYTF.

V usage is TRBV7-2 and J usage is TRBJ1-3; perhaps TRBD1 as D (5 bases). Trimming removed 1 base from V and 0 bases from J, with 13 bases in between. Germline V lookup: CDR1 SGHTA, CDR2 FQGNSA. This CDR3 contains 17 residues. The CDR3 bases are TGTGCCAGCAGCTTAGTTCCAGGGCCGAGCTCTGGAAACACCATATATTTT. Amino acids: CASSLVPGPSSGNTIYF.

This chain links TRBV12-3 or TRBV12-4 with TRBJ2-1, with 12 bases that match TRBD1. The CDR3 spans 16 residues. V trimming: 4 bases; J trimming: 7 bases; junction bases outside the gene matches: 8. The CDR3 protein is CASSSLGQGARNEQFF. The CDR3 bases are TGTGCCAGCAGTTCCTTGGGACAGGGGGCGCGAAATGAGCAGTTCTTC.

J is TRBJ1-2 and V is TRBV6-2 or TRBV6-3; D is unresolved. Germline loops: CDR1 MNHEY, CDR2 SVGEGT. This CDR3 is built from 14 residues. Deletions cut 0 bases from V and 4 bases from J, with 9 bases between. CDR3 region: CASSYSEGTYGYTF. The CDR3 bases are TGTGCCAGCAGTTACTCGGAGGGAACCTATGGCTACACCTTC.

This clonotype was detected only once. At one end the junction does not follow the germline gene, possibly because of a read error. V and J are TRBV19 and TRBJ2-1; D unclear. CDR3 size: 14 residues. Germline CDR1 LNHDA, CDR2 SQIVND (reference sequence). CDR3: CTSSIRALRNEQFF. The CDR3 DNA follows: TGTACCAGTAGTATCCGGGCTCTTCGCAATGAGCAGTTCTTC.

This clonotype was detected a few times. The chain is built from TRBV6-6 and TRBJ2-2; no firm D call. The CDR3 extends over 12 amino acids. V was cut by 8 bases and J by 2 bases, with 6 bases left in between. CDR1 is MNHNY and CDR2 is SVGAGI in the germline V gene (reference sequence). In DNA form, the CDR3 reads TGTGCCAGCCCTATTAACACCGGGGAGCTGTTTTTT. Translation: CASPINTGELFF.

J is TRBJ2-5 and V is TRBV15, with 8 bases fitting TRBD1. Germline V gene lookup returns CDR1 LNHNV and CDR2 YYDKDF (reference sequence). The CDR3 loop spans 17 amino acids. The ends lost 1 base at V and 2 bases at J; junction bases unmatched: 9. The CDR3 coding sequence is TGTGCCACCAGCAGAGGGTCTGGACAGGGACGGCAAGAGACCCAGTACTTC. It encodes CATSRGSGQGRQETQYF. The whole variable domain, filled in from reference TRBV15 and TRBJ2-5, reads DAMVIQNPRYQVTQFGKPVTLSCSQTLNHNVMYWYQQKSSQAPKLLFHYYDKDFNNEADTPDNFQSRRPNTSFCFLDIRSPGLGDTAMYLCATSRGSGQGRQETQYFGPGTRLLVL.

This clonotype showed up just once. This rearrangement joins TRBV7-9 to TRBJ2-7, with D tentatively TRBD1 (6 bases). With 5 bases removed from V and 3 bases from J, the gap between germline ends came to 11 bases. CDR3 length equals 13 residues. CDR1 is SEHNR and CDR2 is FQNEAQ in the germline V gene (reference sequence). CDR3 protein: CASSKTGVYEQYF. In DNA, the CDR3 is TGTGCCAGCAGCAAGACAGGAGTCTACGAGCAGTACTTC.

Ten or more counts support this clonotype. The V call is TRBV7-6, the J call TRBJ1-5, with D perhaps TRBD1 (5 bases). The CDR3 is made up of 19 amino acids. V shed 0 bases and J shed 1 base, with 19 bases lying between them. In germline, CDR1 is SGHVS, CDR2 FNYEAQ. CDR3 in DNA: TGTGCCAGCAGCTTAGCCCCCCCCCGCAGGGAGCGGAGCAATCAGCCCCAGCATTTT. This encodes CASSLAPPRRERSNQPQHF. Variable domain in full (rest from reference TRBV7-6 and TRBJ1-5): GAGVSQSPRYKVTKRGQDVALRCDPISGHVSLYWYRQALGQGPEFLTYFNYEAQQDKSGLPNDRFSAERPEGSISTLTIQRTEQRDSAMYRCASSLAPPRRERSNQPQHFGDGTRLSIL.

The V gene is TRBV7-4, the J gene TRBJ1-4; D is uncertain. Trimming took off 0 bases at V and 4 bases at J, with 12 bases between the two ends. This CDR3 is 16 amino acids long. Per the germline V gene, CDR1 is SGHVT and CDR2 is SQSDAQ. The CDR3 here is CASSLARADLNEKLFF. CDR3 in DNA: TGTGCCAGCAGCTTAGCGCGTGCAGACCTTAATGAAAAACTGTTTTTT.

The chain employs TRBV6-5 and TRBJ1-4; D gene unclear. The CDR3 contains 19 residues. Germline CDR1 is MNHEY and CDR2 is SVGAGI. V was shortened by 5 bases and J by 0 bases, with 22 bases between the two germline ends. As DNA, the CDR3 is TGTGCCAGCAGTCCCCGCCCGGAGAGGAGGGCTTCAACTAATGAAAAACTGTTTTTT. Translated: CASSPRPERRASTNEKLFF.

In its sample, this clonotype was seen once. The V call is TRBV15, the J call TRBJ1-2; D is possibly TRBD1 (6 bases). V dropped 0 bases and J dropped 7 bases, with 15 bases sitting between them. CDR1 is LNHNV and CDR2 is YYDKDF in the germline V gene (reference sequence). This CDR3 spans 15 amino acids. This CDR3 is CATSRDKGGLVGYTF. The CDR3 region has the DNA TGTGCCACCAGCAGAGATAAGGGGGGACTGGTTGGCTACACCTTC.

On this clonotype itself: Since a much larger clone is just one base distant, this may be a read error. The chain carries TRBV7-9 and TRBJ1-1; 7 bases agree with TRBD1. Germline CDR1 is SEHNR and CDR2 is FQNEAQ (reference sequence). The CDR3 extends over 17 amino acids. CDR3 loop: CASSFGTDSIPNTVAFF. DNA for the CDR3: TGTGCCAGCAGCTTCGGGACAGACAGTATTCCTAACACTGTAGCTTTCTTT.

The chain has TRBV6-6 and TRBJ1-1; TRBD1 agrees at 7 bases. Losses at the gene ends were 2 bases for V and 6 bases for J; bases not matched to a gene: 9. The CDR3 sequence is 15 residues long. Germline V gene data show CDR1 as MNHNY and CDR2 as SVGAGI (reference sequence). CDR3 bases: TGTGCCAGCAGTTACCCCCCTGGGACAGCCTCTGAAGCTTTCTTT. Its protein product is CASSYPPGTASEAFF.

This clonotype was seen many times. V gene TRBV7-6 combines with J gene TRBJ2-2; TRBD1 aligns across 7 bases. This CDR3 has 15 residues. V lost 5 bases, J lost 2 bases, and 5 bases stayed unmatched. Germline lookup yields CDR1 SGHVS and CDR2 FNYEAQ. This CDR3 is CASSHTGANTGELFF. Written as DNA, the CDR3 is TGTGCCAGCAGCCATACAGGGGCCAACACCGGGGAGCTGTTTTTT.